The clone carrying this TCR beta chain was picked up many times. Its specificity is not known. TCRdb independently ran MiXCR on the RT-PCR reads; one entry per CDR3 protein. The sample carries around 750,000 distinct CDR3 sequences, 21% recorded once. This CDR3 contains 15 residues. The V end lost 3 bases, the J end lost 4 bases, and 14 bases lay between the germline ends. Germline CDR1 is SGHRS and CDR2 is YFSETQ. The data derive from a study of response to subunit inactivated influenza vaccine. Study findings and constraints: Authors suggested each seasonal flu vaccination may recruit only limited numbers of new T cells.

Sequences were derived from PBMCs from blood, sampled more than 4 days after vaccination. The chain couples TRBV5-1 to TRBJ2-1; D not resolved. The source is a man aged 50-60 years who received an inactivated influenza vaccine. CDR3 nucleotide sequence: TGCGCCAGCAGCTCCTCCCGGAGTGTTTACAATGAGCAGTTCTTC. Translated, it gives CASSSSRSVYNEQFF.